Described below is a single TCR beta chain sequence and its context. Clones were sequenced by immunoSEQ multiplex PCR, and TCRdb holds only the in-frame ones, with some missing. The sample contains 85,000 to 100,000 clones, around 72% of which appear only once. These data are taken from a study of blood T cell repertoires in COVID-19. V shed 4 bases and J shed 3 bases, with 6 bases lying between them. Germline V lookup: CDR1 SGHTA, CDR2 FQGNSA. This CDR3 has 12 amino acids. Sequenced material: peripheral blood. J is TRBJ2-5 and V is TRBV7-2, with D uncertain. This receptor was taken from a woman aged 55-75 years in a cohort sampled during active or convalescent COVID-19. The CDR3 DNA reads TGTGCCAGCAGCTCCATTGAAGAGACCCAGTACTTC. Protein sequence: CASSSIEETQYF.